This T cell receptor (beta chain) originates from a study of cytomegalovirus exposure and HLA in healthy donors. Study-level findings and limits: The authors enumerated 164 TCR beta chains as linked to cytomegalovirus.

This PCR relied on a set of 60 Vbeta primers and 13 Jbeta primers. Clones were read by immunoSEQ multiplex PCR, and TCRdb kept only the in-frame ones, dropping some. The sample records approximately 100,000 clones, roughly 70% being singletons. Concerning this clone: The antigen is unknown.

The sequenced sample consisted of PBMCs. The receptor was isolated from a man in his forties or fifties in good health and CMV-seropositive.

This CDR3 reads CASNKRTIGEQFF. The CDR3 bases are TGTGCCAGCAACAAGCGAACAATCGGTGAGCAGTTCTTC. V and J are TRBV28 and TRBJ2-1; D is unresolved. CDR1 is MDHEN and CDR2 is SYDVKM in the germline V gene. This CDR3 has 13 residues. Trimming cost V 7 bases and J 9 bases, with 16 bases left between them.